Below are 18 T cell receptor beta chains sequenced from a single sample in a study of regulatory T cells in long-lasting Graves disease. Time point meaning: persistent/refractory GD, antithyroid drugs over 5 years with positive TRAb. PBMCs provided the RNA from which the TCR library was made. Arm-PCR with iRepertoire HTBI primers amplified the CDR3 regions for these TCR beta libraries. From the multiplex PCR reads, TCRdb called clonotypes with MiXCR, one entry per CDR3 protein. The sample lists a few hundred thousand distinct CDR3 sequences; around 22% were seen once. This specimen was peripheral blood mononuclear cells (PBMCs), taken when the disease was refractory, from a patient treated with antithyroid drugs. These receptors originate from a female donor with Graves disease.

The table lists this clonotype with a few counts. At one of its ends the junction is not consistent with the germline gene, which may arise from a read error. This chain links TRBV24-1 with TRBJ2-4, with D perhaps TRBD1 (6 bases). Germline CDR1 and CDR2: KGHDR and SFDVKD. The CDR3 sequence is 14 residues long. This CDR3 is CTTSEGGAKNIQYF. CDR3 coding DNA: TGTACCACCAGTGAAGGGGGAGCCAAAAACATTCAGTACTTC.

This clonotype has just a few counts. The chain carries TRBV2 and TRBJ1-6, with D possibly being TRBD1 (5 bases). From germline, CDR1 is SNHLY and CDR2 FYNNEI. V lost 4 bases to trimming and J lost 9 bases, with 10 bases between them. CDR3 size: 13 residues. The CDR3 reads CASSGDSISPLHF. CDR3 coding DNA: TGTGCCAGCAGTGGAGACAGTATTTCACCCCTCCACTTT.

The chain uses TRBV3-1 and TRBJ2-7; 8 bases line up with TRBD2. The CDR3 runs 18 residues. The V gene's germline CDR1 is LGHDT and CDR2 YNNKEL (reference sequence). V lost 1 base to trimming and J lost 1 base; unmatched junction nucleotides: 12. The CDR3 is CASSQGYYAGGSSYEQYF. CDR3 nucleotides: TGTGCCAGCAGCCAAGGTTATTATGCGGGAGGATCTTCCTACGAGCAGTACTTC.

V gene TRBV27 combines with J gene TRBJ2-3; the match to TRBD2 covers 9 bases. CDR1 and CDR2 (germline): MNHEY, SMNVEV (reference sequence). The CDR3 contains 16 residues. V lost 4 bases, J lost 4 bases, and 9 bases stayed unmatched. CDR3 loop: CASSSLAGTSPDTQYF. CDR3 in DNA: TGTGCCAGCAGTTCTTTAGCCGGGACTAGCCCAGATACGCAGTATTTT.

In this sample, this clonotype turned up many times. This rearrangement joins TRBV28 to TRBJ1-4; D is ambiguous. CDR3 size: 14 residues. The germline V gene has CDR1 MDHEN and CDR2 SYDVKM. With 2 bases removed from V and 3 bases from J, the gap between germline ends came to 7 bases. CDR3 sequence (DNA): TGTGCCAGCAGTTTAATTCCTCCTAATGAAAAACTGTTTTTT. Amino acids: CASSLIPPNEKLFF.

This clonotype was detected only a few times. Germline and junction disagree at one end, which may indicate a read error. This rearrangement joins TRBV7-9 to TRBJ2-7; no clear D. CDR3 length: 15 amino acids. Germline V lookup: CDR1 SEHNR, CDR2 FQNEAQ (reference sequence). The CDR3 DNA reads TGTGCCAGCGGCTTAGTCTCCAGGCTCTCCTACGAGCAGTACTTC. Encoded protein: CASGLVSRLSYEQYF.

This clonotype was seen repeatedly, ten times or more. The genes are TRBV20-1 and TRBJ1-1, with unresolved D. V shed 4 bases and J shed 2 bases, with 5 bases lying between them. This CDR3 is 11 amino acids long. Germline CDR1 reads DFQATT; CDR2 reads SNEGSKA (reference sequence). CDR3 protein: CSAKDNTEAFF. The CDR3 DNA reads as TGCAGTGCTAAGGACAACACTGAAGCTTTCTTT.

This clonotype came up many times. The chain joins TRBV12-3 or TRBV12-4 to TRBJ1-4; unclear D gene. There are 16 residues in the CDR3. V lost 5 bases to trimming and J lost 0 bases, with 13 bases between them. In DNA, the CDR3 is TGTGCCAGCAGTCCGAATTCCAGATCAACTAATGAAAAACTGTTTTTT. Its protein is CASSPNSRSTNEKLFF.

This sequence joins TRBV18 and TRBJ2-7; perhaps TRBD2 as D (6 bases). Germline-derived CDR1 and CDR2 are KGHSH and LQKENI. This CDR3 is 14 amino acids long. Deletions cut 2 bases from V and 2 bases from J, with 10 bases between. DNA for the CDR3: TGTGCCAGCTCACCATCGGGGGAACCCTACGAGCAGTACTTC. The encoded protein is CASSPSGEPYEQYF.

This clonotype was observed a handful of times. This chain uses TRBV29-1 with TRBJ1-1, with 7 bases aligning to TRBD1. The CDR3 has 10 amino acids. Germline V gene sequence: CDR1 SQVTM, CDR2 ANQGSEA. V shed 7 bases, J shed 7 bases, and the junction held 3 bases outside the gene matches. CDR3 residues: CSAGTVEAFF. CDR3 coding DNA: TGCAGCGCTGGGACAGTTGAAGCTTTCTTT. The whole variable domain, remainder taken from reference TRBV29-1 and TRBJ1-1, is SAVISQKPSRDICQRGTSLTIQCQVDSQVTMMFWYRQQPGQSLTLIATANQGSEATYESGFVIDKFPISRPNLTFSTLTVSNMSPEDSSIYLCSAGTVEAFFGQGTRLTVV.

This clonotype occurred a few times. The CDR3 reads CASSAPETMVTGRQNTEAFF. In DNA form, the CDR3 reads TGTGCCAGCAGCGCGCCGGAAACTATGGTTACGGGACGGCAGAACACTGAAGCTTTCTTT. The chain carries TRBV7-9 and TRBJ1-1, with D maybe TRBD1 (5 bases). The V gene lost 5 bases and the J gene lost 1 base, with 29 bases spanning the gap. Germline CDR1 reads SEHNR; CDR2 reads FQNEAQ (reference sequence). The CDR3 extends over 20 amino acids.

The chain is built from TRBV18 and TRBJ2-2; D gene unclear. V was trimmed by 3 bases and J by 4 bases, leaving 12 bases between them. The CDR3 covers 15 residues. Per the germline V gene, CDR1 is KGHSH and CDR2 is LQKENI. The CDR3 loop is CASSPGQPATGELFF. The CDR3 coding sequence is TGTGCCAGCTCACCGGGCCAGCCTGCCACCGGGGAGCTGTTTTTT.

This sequence joins TRBV13 and TRBJ1-4; D uncertain. The germline V gene encodes CDR1 PRHDT and CDR2 FYEKMQ (reference sequence). The germline V and J ends were trimmed by 6 bases and 5 bases, with 13 bases remaining between them. The CDR3 sequence is 14 residues long. The CDR3 is CASSQGFGNEKLFF. The DNA of the CDR3 is TGTGCCAGCAGTCAAGGGTTCGGGAATGAAAAACTGTTTTTT.

This clonotype turned up a few times. V is TRBV30 and J is TRBJ2-7, with a weak D call TRBD2 (5 bases). CDR3 size: 13 residues. The germline V gene has CDR1 GTSNPN and CDR2 SVGIG (reference sequence). Trimming removed 2 bases at V and 2 bases at J, with 10 bases between. As DNA, the CDR3 is TGTGCCTGGAGTAGTCGGGAACCCTACGAGCAGTACTTC. This translates into CAWSSREPYEQYF.

The rearrangement uses TRBV7-9 and TRBJ1-1; weak D call: TRBD1 (6 bases). The V end was cut by 7 bases, the J end by 1 base, with 16 bases between. The germline CDR1 and CDR2 sequences are SEHNR and FQNEAQ (reference sequence). This CDR3 has 15 amino acids. The CDR3 sequence: CASTFPGQQNTEAFF. Here the CDR3 DNA reads TGTGCCAGCACCTTCCCCGGACAGCAGAACACTGAAGCTTTCTTT.

This chain's CDR3 is CASSLSGQGVAFF. The CDR3 nucleotides are TGTGCCAGCAGCTTATCCGGGCAGGGGGTAGCTTTCTTT. The gene calls are TRBV7-3 and TRBJ1-1, with 7 bases matching TRBD1. Germline V CDR1 and CDR2: SGHTA, FQGTGA. Trimming at V came to 2 bases and at J to 10 bases, leaving 7 bases not matched to a gene. CDR3 length: 13 residues.

This clonotype was seen many times. The chain joins TRBV24-1 to TRBJ1-1; D is ambiguous. Germline CDR1 reads KGHDR; CDR2 reads SFDVKD. The CDR3 is 16 amino acids. Trimming left V 7 bases short and J 0 bases short, with 17 bases between. In nucleotides, the CDR3 is TGTGCCACCAGGCCCGGGAGCCCTAGTATGAACACTGAAGCTTTCTTT. It yields the protein CATRPGSPSMNTEAFF.

This clonotype has only a few counts. CDR3 sequence (DNA): TGCAGCGTTCAAGGGGTTTCAGGAAACACCATATATTTT. Translating it yields CSVQGVSGNTIYF. This chain joins TRBV29-1 and TRBJ1-3, with D possibly TRBD1 on 5 matching bases. CDR3 length equals 13 residues. With 5 bases removed from V and 4 bases from J, the gap between germline ends came to 12 bases. The germline V gene has CDR1 SQVTM and CDR2 ANQGSEA.